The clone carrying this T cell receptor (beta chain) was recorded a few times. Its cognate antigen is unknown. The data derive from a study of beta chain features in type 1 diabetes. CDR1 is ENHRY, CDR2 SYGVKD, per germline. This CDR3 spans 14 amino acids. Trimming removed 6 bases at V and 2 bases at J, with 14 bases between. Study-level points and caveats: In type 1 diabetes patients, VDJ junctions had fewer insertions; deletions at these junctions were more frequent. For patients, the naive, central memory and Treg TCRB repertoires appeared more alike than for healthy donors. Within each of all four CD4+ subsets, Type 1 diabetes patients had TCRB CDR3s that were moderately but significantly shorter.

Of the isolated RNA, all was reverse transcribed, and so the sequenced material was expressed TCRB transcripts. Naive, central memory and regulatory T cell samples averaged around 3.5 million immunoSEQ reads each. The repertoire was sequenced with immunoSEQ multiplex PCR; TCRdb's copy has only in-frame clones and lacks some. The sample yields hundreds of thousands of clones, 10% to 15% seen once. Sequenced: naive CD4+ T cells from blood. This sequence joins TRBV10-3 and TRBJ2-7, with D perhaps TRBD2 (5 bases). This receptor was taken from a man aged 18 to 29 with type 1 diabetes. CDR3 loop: CAIRPGSEAYEQYF. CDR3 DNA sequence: TGTGCCATCAGACCGGGATCCGAGGCCTACGAGCAGTACTTC.